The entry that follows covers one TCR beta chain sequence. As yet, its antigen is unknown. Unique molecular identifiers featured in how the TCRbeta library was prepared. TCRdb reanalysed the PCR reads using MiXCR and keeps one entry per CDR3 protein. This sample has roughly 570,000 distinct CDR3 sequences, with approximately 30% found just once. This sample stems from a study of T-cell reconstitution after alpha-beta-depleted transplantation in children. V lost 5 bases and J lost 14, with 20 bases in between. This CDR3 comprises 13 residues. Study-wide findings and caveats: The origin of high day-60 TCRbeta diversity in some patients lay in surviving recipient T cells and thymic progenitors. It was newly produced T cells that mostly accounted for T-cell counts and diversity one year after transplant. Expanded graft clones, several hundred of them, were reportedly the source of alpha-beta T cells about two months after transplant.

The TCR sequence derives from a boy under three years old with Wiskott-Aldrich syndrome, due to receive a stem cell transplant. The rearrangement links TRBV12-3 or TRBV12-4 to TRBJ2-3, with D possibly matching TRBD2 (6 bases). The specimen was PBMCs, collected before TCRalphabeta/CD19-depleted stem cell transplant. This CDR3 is CASSLSTRVVPYF. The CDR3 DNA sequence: TGTGCCAGCAGTCTGTCGACTAGAGTGGTTCCGTATTTT.